The following is a TCR beta chain sequence with its context. This clonotype was seen at least ten times. It has no known antigen specificity. There are no base qualities to consult, and no much larger clone falls within one base. This entry is derived from a study of spatial heterogeneity in lung cancer (dated by TCRdb to about 2019). Broadly, across the study: More beta-chain than alpha-chain transcripts were consistently detected, likely reflecting higher beta-chain transcript abundance. TCR transcript counts in tumor regions correlated strongly with a T cell transcriptional module score from matched bulk RNA-seq. In the raw uncorrected reads, each unique combination of TCR and UMI appeared more than ten times on average. In non-small cell lung cancer, the study quantitatively compared TCR alpha and beta repertoires across several tumor regions, matched nontumor lung, and blood. Nonsynonymous mutation counts, determined by whole-exome sequencing of tumor tissue, were related to TCR repertoire features. Both alpha and beta chains were TCR-sequenced in samples taken at surgery, namely 220 tumor regions, around 64 matched nontumor lung samples and about 52 PBMC samples. The full study reports these points: Confirming at a functional level the hypothesis that regional TCRs recognize regional mutations was considered to require additional single-cell paired TCR alpha and beta sequencing. TCR-seq was estimated to cover only approximately 7% of tumor T cells for alpha chains and about 13% for beta chains. Counts of ubiquitous and regional expanded TCRs correlated with counts of ubiquitous and regional nonsynonymous mutations, respectively. The tumor nonsynonymous mutation count correlated with the number of expanded intratumoral alpha and beta TCRs.

Germline trimming: 2 bases from V, 1 base from J; junction bases outside gene matches: 14. The CDR3 runs 20 residues from the cysteine to the phenylalanine. This entry keeps only the CDR3 DNA: 60 bases, framed from base 1. From the germline V gene, CDR1 is SGHTA and CDR2 is FQGTGA. Libraries were constructed by 5' RACE. The sequencer listed for this sample is NextSeq 500. In the TCR library protocol, a unique molecular identifier was attached to each TCR cDNA molecule so that PCR and sequencing errors could be corrected. The paper's processing steps were these. Decombinator tools were used for TCR identification, UMI-based error correction and CDR3 extraction. Expanded TCRs were defined as those above a frequency of 2 per 1,000, corresponding to the top 1% of the tumor frequency distribution. Expanded tumor TCRs statistically deemed absent (corrected P<0.05) from at least one tumor region were classed as regional, and all other expanded tumor TCRs were classed as ubiquitous. Renyi diversity was calculated using the R vegan package after each repertoire was subsampled 100 times to 5,000 TCRs. CDR3 similarity networks were constructed using string-kernel similarity of amino acid triplets, with links drawn between CDR3s whose pairwise similarity was above 0.82. The public sequencing data were trimmed at Q25 with fastp and processed into clonotypes with MiXCR by TCRdb, which kept only in-frame beta chains. Every CDR3 protein is listed once, alongside the most common genes and DNA of its rows. Here the V and J calls rest on TCRdb's processing, not on the authors' analysis. This sample gives 5,000 to 6,000 distinct CDR3 sequences in total; roughly 12% of them show up just once. The ten largest clones take up over 15% of the sample.

The sample's time point label is to be understood as: sample taken at primary tumor resection. Donors were some 70 patients with early-stage, untreated non-small cell lung cancer from the lung TRACERx cohort. For TCR sequencing, whole RNA was extracted from tumor and nontumor lung tissue, or from cryopreserved PBMC samples, and no cell sorting was done. Patients were selected for TCR sequencing only if sufficient RNA was available from at least two tumor regions. Tumor and adjacent nontumor lung specimens were reviewed by a lung pathologist before selection. The sequence derives from a female donor with early-stage non-small cell lung cancer. Sequences were derived from lung tumor tissue, sampled at surgery. The V and J genes are TRBV7-3 and TRBJ2-1; TRBD2 agrees with 10 junctional bases. The nucleotides are TGTGCCAGCAGCTTAGGGGTGCGTCTAGCGGGAGTAGGTTCCTACAATGAGCAGTTCTTC. The resulting protein is CASSLGVRLAGVGSYNEQFF.